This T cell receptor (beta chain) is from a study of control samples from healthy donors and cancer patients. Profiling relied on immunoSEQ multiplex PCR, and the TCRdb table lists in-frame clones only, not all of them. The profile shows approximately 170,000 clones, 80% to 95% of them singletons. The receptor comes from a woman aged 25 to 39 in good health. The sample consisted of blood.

The CDR3 bases are TGTGCCAGCAGCTTAGTATCTGACTACACCTTC. Translation: CASSLVSDYTF. The V and J genes are TRBV11-2 and TRBJ1-2; D remains ambiguous. This CDR3 region has 11 residues. V lost 1 base, J lost 10 bases, and 7 bases lay in between. The germline V gene has CDR1 SGHAT and CDR2 FQNNGV. Complete variable domain (other parts from reference TRBV11-2 and TRBJ1-2): EAGVAQSPRYKIIEKRQSVAFWCNPISGHATLYWYQQILGQGPKLLIQFQNNGVVDDSQLPKDRFSAERLKGVDSTLKIQPAKLEDSAVYLCASSLVSDYTFGSGTRLTVV.